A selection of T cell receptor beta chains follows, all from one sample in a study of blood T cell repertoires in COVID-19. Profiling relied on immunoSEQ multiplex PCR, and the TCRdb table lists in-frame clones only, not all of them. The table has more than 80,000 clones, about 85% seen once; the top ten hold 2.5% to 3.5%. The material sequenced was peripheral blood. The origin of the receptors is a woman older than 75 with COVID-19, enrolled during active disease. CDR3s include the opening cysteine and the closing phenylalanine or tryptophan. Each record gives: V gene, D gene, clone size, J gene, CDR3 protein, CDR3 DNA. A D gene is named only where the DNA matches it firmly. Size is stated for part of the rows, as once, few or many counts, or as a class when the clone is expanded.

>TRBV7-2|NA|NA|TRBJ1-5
CASSYFTDQPQHF
TGTGCCAGCAGCTACTTTACAGATCAGCCCCAGCATTTT
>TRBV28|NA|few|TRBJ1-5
CAGGRAINQPQHF
TGTGCTGGGGGCAGGGCGATCAATCAGCCCCAGCATTTT
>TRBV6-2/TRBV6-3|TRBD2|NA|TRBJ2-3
CASSWNSGTGTDTQYF
TGTGCCAGCAGCTGGAATAGCGGGACCGGCACAGATACGCAGTATTTT
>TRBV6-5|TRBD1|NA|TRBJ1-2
CASSYSYGAYRGGYTF
TGTGCCAGCAGTTACTCGTATGGGGCCTACAGGGGTGGCTACACCTTC
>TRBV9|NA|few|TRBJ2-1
CASSVDPRGRDNEQFF
TGTGCCAGCAGCGTAGACCCCCGGGGAAGAGACAATGAGCAGTTCTTC
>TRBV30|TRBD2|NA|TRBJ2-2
CAWRAGGVGELFF
TGTGCCTGGAGAGCGGGAGGGGTCGGGGAGCTGTTTTTT
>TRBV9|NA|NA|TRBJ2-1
CASSVGGHRGYNEQFF
TGTGCCAGCAGCGTAGGTGGCCATAGGGGATACAATGAGCAGTTCTTC
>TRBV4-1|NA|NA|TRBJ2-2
CASSQVLRGEFVVRGELFF
TGCGCCAGCAGCCAAGTGCTCAGGGGAGAATTTGTGGTCCGCGGGGAGCTGTTTTTT
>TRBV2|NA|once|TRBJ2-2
CASSENGVGELFF
TGTGCCAGCAGTGAGAACGGGGTCGGGGAGCTGTTTTTT
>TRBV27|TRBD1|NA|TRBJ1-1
CASSKRLTGLVAEAFF
TGTGCCAGCAGTAAGAGATTGACAGGGTTAGTCGCTGAAGCTTTCTTT
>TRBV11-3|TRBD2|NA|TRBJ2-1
CASSLGASGRDNEQFF
TGTGCCAGCAGCTTGGGGGCTAGCGGGAGGGACAATGAGCAGTTCTTC
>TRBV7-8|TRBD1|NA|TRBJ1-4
CASSTRQGLGEKLFF
TGTGCCAGCAGCACCCGACAGGGATTAGGTGAAAAACTGTTTTTT
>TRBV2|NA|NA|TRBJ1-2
CASSEAATYGYTF
TGTGCCAGCAGTGAAGCGGCGACTTATGGCTACACCTTC
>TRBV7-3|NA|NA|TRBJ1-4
CASSLGQGEKLFF
TGTGCCAGCAGCCTTGGGCAGGGGGAAAAACTGTTTTTT
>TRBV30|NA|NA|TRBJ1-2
CAWSAPGTPNYGYTF
TGTGCCTGGAGTGCCCCAGGGACTCCCAACTATGGCTACACCTTC